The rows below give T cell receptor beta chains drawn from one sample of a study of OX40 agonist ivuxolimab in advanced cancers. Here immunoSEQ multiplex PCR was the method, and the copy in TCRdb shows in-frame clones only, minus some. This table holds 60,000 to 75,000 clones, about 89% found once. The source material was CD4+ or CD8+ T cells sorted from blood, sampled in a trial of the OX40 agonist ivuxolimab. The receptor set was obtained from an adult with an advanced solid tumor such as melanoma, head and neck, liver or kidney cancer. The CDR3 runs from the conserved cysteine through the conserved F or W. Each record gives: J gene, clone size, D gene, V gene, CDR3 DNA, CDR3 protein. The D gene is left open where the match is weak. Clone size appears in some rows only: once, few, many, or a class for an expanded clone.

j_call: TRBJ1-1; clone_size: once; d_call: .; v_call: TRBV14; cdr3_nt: TGTGCCAGCAGCCAAGTTAGCTTCACTGAAGCTTTCTTT; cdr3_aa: CASSQVSFTEAFF
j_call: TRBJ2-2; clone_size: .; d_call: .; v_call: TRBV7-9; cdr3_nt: TGTGCCAGCAGCTTCGGGACTCGTGGGGAGCTGTTTTTT; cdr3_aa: CASSFGTRGELFF
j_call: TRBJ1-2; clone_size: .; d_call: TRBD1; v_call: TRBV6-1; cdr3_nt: TGTGCCAGCAGTAGGACAGGGGTTGAGGGCTACACCTTC; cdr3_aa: CASSRTGVEGYTF
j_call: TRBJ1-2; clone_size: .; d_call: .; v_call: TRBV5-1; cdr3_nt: TGCGCCAGCAGTAACCGGATGCCAACTAACTATGGCTACACCTTC; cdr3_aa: CASSNRMPTNYGYTF
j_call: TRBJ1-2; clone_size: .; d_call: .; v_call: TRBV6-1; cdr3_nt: TGTGCCAGCAGTGGGTTACGGTATTATGGCTACACCTTC; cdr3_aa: CASSGLRYYGYTF
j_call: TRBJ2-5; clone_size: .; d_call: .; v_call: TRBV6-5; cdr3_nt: TGTGCCAGCAGGATAGGATATTTCGGAGAGACCCAGTACTTC; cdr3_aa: CASRIGYFGETQYF
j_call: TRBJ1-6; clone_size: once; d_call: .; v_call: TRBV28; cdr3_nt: TGTGCCAGCAGTTTAGACGCGAACCTCATTGATTCACCCCTCCACTTT; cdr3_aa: CASSLDANLIDSPLHF
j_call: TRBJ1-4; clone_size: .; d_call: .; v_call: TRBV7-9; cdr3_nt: TGTGCCAGCAGCTTAGCGCGCGGGGAAAGTGAAAAACTGTTTTTT; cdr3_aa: CASSLARGESEKLFF
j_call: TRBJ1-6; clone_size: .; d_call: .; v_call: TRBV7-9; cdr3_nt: TGTGCCAGCAGCTTAGGTCAGGGCGGGAGCTATAATTCACCCCTCCACTTT; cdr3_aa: CASSLGQGGSYNSPLHF
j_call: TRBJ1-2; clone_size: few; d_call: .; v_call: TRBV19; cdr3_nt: TGTGCCAGTAGTATTGGTCGGAGCTATGGCTACACCTTC; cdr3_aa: CASSIGRSYGYTF
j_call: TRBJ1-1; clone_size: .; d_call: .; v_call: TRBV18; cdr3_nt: TGTGCCAGCTCACCTCAGGGGATGAACACTGAAGCTTTCTTT; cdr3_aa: CASSPQGMNTEAFF
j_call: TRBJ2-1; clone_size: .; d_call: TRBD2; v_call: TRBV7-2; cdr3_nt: TGTGCCAGCAGCTTAGCTGGGACTAGCGGGTACAATGAGCAGTTCTTC; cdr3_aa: CASSLAGTSGYNEQFF
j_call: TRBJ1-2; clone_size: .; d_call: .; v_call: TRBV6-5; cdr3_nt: TGTGCCAGCAGCCCAGACAGTGGCTATGGCTACACCTTC; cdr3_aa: CASSPDSGYGYTF
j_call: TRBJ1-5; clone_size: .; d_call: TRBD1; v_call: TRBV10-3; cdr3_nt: TGTGCCATCAGATCCGGGACAGGGAGGAATCAGCCCCAGCATTTT; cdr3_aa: CAIRSGTGRNQPQHF
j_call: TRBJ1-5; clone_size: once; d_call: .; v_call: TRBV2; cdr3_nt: TGTGCCAGCAGGGTTGACAGCAGCAATCAGCCCCAGCATTTT; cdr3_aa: CASRVDSSNQPQHF
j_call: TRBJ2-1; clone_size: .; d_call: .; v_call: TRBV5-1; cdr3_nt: TGCGCCAGCAGCACGAGTCCAGGGACGACCTACAATGAGCAGTTCTTC; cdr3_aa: CASSTSPGTTYNEQFF
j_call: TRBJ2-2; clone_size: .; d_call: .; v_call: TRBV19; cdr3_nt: TGTGCCAGTAGTGAGGAGGTGAACACCGGGGAGCTGTTTTTT; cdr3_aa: CASSEEVNTGELFF
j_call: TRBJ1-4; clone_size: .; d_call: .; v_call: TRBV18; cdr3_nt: TGTGCCAGCTCACCACAGGAAACTAATGAAAAACTGTTTTTT; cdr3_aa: CASSPQETNEKLFF
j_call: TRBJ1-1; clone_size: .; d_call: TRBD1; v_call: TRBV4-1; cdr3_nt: TGCGCCAGCAGCCGAGGACAGGTGAACACTGAAGCTTTCTTT; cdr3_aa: CASSRGQVNTEAFF
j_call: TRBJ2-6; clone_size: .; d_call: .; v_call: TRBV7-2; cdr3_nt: TGTGCCAGCAGCTTAGCGGCCGGGTCCGGGGCCAACGTCCTGACTTTC; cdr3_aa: CASSLAAGSGANVLTF
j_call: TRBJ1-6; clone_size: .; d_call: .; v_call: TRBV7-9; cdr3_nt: TGTGCCAGCAGCTTAGCTGGGGGATCACCCCTCCACTTT; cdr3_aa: CASSLAGGSPLHF
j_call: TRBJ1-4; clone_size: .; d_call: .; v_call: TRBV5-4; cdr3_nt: TGTGCCAGCAGCTTGGATCTGTACGGAAAACTGTTTTTT; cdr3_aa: CASSLDLYGKLFF
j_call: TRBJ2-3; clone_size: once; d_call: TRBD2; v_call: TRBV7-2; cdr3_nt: TGTGCCAGCAGCATAGGGACTAGCGGGGGTCCAGATACGCAGTATTTT; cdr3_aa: CASSIGTSGGPDTQYF
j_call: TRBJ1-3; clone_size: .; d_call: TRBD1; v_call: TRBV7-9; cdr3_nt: TGTGCCAGCAGCCCGACAGGGTCTGGAAACACCATATATTTT; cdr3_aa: CASSPTGSGNTIYF
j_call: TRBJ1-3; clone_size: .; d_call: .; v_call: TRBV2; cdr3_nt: TGTGCCAGCATTGGGGGCCGCTCCGGGATCGAGCGAGGAAAAGGAAACACCATATATTTT; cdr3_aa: CASIGGRSGIERGKGNTIYF
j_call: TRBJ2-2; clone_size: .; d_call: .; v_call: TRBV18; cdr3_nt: TGTGCCAGCTCACCACGCTCGGGACCTCTGGCTGGGGAGCTGTTTTTT; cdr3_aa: CASSPRSGPLAGELFF
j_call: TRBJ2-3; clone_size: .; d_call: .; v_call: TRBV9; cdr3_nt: TGTGCCAGCAGCGTTAGGGAATTGAAGGATACGCAGTATTTT; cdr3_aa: CASSVRELKDTQYF
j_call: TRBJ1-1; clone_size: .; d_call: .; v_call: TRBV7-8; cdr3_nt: TGTGCCAGCAGCCCAAACAGGGTAATTGAAGCTTTCTTT; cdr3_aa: CASSPNRVIEAFF
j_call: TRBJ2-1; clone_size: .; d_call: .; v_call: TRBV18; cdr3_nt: TGTGCCAGCTCACAGCCGGGCCCCACGCGCGATGAGCAGTTCTTC; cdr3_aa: CASSQPGPTRDEQFF
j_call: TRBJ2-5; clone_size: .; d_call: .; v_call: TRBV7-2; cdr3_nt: TGTGCCAGCAGCCTGGGGGAGGTAGAGACCCAGTACTTC; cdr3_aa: CASSLGEVETQYF
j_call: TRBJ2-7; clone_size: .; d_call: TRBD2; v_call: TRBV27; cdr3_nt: TGTGCCAGCAGTTTACGTCCTTCGAGCGGGAGGCCCAACTCCTACGAGCAGTACTTC; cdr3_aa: CASSLRPSSGRPNSYEQYF
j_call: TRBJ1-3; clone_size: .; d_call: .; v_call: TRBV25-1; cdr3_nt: TGTGCCAGCAGTGGACAGGAGTTAAACTCTGGAAACACCATATATTTT; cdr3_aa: CASSGQELNSGNTIYF
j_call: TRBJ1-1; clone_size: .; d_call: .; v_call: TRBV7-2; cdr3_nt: TGTGCCAGCAGTTCTAGGACACTCCTGAACACTGAAGCTTTCTTT; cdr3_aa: CASSSRTLLNTEAFF
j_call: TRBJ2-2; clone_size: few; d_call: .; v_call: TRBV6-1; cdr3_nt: TGTGCCAGCAGTGAGGGGTCCGGGGGAAGGGCCGGGGAGCTGTTTTTT; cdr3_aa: CASSEGSGGRAGELFF
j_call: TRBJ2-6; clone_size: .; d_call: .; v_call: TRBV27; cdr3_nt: TGTGCCAGCAGTTTAAGTTGGGACATGAGGGACTCTGGGGCCAACGTCCTGACTTTC; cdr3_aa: CASSLSWDMRDSGANVLTF
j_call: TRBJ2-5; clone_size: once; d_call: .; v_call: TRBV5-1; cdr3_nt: TGCGCCAGCAGCTTGGGAGGGGGAAGAGAGACCCAGTACTTC; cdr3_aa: CASSLGGGRETQYF
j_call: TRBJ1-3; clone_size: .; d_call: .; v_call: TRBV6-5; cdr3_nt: TGTGCCAGCTCCATGGGGGTTTCTGGAAACACCATATATTTT; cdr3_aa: CASSMGVSGNTIYF
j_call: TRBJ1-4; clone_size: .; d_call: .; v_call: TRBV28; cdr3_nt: TGTGCCAGCAGTGATCCCAGAGGGGCTACTAATGAAAAACTGTTTTTT; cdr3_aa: CASSDPRGATNEKLFF
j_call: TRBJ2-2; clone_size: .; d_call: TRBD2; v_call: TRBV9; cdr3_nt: TGTGCCAGCAGCCCTCTGGGGAGCGGGGGCGCCGGGGAGCTGTTTTTT; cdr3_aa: CASSPLGSGGAGELFF
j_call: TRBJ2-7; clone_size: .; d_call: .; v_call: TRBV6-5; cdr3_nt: TGTGCCAGCAGCCAAGGACGGGTCTACGAGCAGTACTTC; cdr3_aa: CASSQGRVYEQYF
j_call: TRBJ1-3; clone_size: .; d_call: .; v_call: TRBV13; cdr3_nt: TGTGCCAGCAGCTTAGTTGGGGAATATGGAAACACCATATATTTT; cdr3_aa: CASSLVGEYGNTIYF
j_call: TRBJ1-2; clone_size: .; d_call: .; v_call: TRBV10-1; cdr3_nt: TGCGCCAGCAGTGGGCCGGGAATGAGCGGCTACACCTTC; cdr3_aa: CASSGPGMSGYTF